The 28 T cell receptor beta chains in this list originate from one sample, sequenced in a study of blood T cell repertoires in COVID-19. TCRdb's table, derived via immunoSEQ multiplex PCR, lists solely in-frame clones and lacks some. The table records about 220,000 clones, 80% to 90% of them present only once. Sequencing was carried out using PBMCs or T cells enriched from blood (not recorded which). These TCRs come from a woman in her 30s with acute COVID-19.

This sequence joins TRBV4-1 and TRBJ1-5; no definite D call. The CDR3 consists of 16 residues. CDR1 is MGHRA, CDR2 YSYEKL, per germline. Trimming removed 0 bases from V and 4 bases from J, with 13 bases in between. The CDR3 coding sequence is TGCGCCAGCAGCCAAGATGGATCGGTCGGGAATCAGCCCCAGCATTTT. It is translated as CASSQDGSVGNQPQHF.

This chain links TRBV10-1 with TRBJ2-5; possible D gene TRBD1, 6 bases. This CDR3 has 13 residues. Trimming stripped 8 bases from V and 3 bases from J, with 13 bases between. Germline assignment: CDR1 WNHNN and CDR2 SYGVQD (reference sequence). CDR3 residues: CASAEGVEETQYF. The CDR3 DNA follows: TGCGCCAGCGCCGAGGGGGTGGAAGAGACCCAGTACTTC.

V usage is TRBV6-5 and J usage is TRBJ2-2, with 9 nucleotides matching TRBD1. CDR3 size: 15 residues. Losses at the gene ends were 4 bases for V and 2 bases for J; bases not matched to a gene: 2. Germline CDR1 MNHEY, CDR2 SVGAGI. CDR3 nucleotide sequence: TGTGCCAGCAGTTGGACAGGGGCAAACACCGGGGAGCTGTTTTTT. Translation: CASSWTGANTGELFF.

The chain combines TRBV2 with TRBJ2-5; 9 nucleotides line up with TRBD2. The CDR3 consists of 18 residues. The germline V gene encodes CDR1 SNHLY and CDR2 FYNNEI. V lost 8 bases to trimming and J lost 4 bases; unmatched junction nucleotides: 20. CDR3 sequence: CASRRGSGGPGGRETQYF. The CDR3 DNA reads as TGTGCCAGCCGTCGGGGTAGCGGGGGCCCCGGGGGGCGAGAGACCCAGTACTTC.

This chain uses TRBV5-1 with TRBJ2-7; 7 bases are shared with TRBD1. Germline CDR1 reads SGHRS; CDR2 reads YFSETQ. The CDR3 totals 15 residues. Unmatched junction bases numbered 8, after V lost 1 base and J lost 4 bases. Here the CDR3 reads CASSLSRGRFYEQYF. The CDR3 DNA reads as TGCGCCAGCAGCTTGTCGAGGGGGCGGTTTTACGAGCAGTACTTC.

This chain connects TRBV11-2 to TRBJ1-1, with 7 bases that match TRBD1. J lost 3 bases, V lost 1 base, and 5 bases had no gene match. This CDR3 spans 15 amino acids. Looked up from germline, CDR1 is SGHAT and CDR2 is FQNNGV. CDR3 bases: TGTGCCAGCAGCTTAGCCTTGGGACAGTACACTGAAGCTTTCTTT. It specifies CASSLALGQYTEAFF. Based on the CDR3 plus reference TRBV11-2 and TRBJ1-1, the full variable domain is EAGVAQSPRYKIIEKRQSVAFWCNPISGHATLYWYQQILGQGPKLLIQFQNNGVVDDSQLPKDRFSAERLKGVDSTLKIQPAKLEDSAVYLCASSLALGQYTEAFFGQGTRLTVV.

This clone has only a few counts. The chain links TRBV5-1 to TRBJ2-5, with TRBD1 matching 8 bases. The CDR3 totals 16 residues. The trim removed 1 base at V and 4 bases at J, leaving 9 bases unmatched. Germline values: CDR1 SGHRS, CDR2 YFSETQ. The CDR3 nucleotides are TGCGCCAGCAGCTTGAGAACAGGGGGTCGAGGAGAGACCCAGTACTTC. Its translation: CASSLRTGGRGETQYF. The full variable domain, with the rest looked up from reference TRBV5-1 and TRBJ2-5, is KAGVTQTPRYLIKTRGQQVTLSCSPISGHRSVSWYQQTPGQGLQFLFEYFSETQRNKGNFPGRFSGRQFSNSRSEMNVSTLELGDSALYLCASSLRTGGRGETQYFGPGTRLLVL.

The CDR3 is CASSQEPDYHQETQYF. CDR3 coding DNA: TGTGCCAGCAGCCAAGAACCGGACTACCACCAAGAGACCCAGTACTTC. This sequence joins TRBV3-1 (or the pseudogene TRBV3-2) and TRBJ2-5; tentative D call: TRBD2 (6 bases). V lost 0 bases to trimming and J lost 0 bases, with 11 bases between them. Germline V gene data show CDR1 as LGHDT and CDR2 as YNNKEL (reference sequence). This CDR3 spans 16 amino acids.

The chain couples TRBV2 to TRBJ1-5, with TRBD1 identical over 11 bases. The CDR3 has 13 residues. Germline V gives CDR1 SNHLY, CDR2 FYNNEI. V lost 8 bases and J lost 5; bases outside the gene matches: 2. Written as DNA, the CDR3 is TGTGCCAGCTGGGACAGGGGGGATCAGCCCCAGCATTTT. It is translated as CASWDRGDQPQHF.

CDR3 sequence (DNA): TGTGCCAGCAGTGAACAATACAGGGATGAAAAACTGTTTTTT. As protein: CASSEQYRDEKLFF. The chain combines TRBV6-1 with TRBJ1-4; tentatively, D is TRBD1 (6 bases). V was cut by 2 bases and J by 6 bases, with 10 bases left in between. The CDR3 sequence is 14 residues long. CDR1 is MNHNS, CDR2 SASEGT, per germline.

This chain uses TRBV30 with TRBJ2-3; TRBD2 aligns across 8 bases. This CDR3 is 16 amino acids long. The V segment lost 2 bases and the J segment 3 bases; nucleotides outside the gene matches: 10. Germline V gives CDR1 GTSNPN, CDR2 SVGIG (reference sequence). Here the CDR3 DNA reads TGTGCCTGGAGTCTGGAAGGGACTAGTAGTACAGATACGCAGTATTTT. It encodes CAWSLEGTSSTDTQYF.

This rearrangement joins TRBV12-3 or TRBV12-4 to TRBJ2-5; 9 bases agree with TRBD1. The CDR3 is 13 amino acids. The V gene end was trimmed by 9 bases and the J gene end by 4 bases; junction bases not matched to a gene: 6. DNA for the CDR3: TGTGCCAGTTCCCGGGACAGGGTAGAGACCCAGTACTTC. Protein sequence: CASSRDRVETQYF.

The sample holds a few counts of this clone. The genes are TRBV2 and TRBJ1-4; D gene uncertain. The ends were cut back, 8 bases at V and 14 bases at J, with 12 bases in the middle. The CDR3 is 10 amino acids. CDR1 SNHLY and CDR2 FYNNEI come from the germline V gene. The CDR3 loop reads CASRGTGLFF. The CDR3 bases are TGTGCCAGCCGAGGAACGGGGCTGTTTTTT.

The chain combines TRBV5-4 with TRBJ1-1; D perhaps matches TRBD1 (6 bases). From germline, CDR1 is SGHNT and CDR2 YYREEE (reference sequence). V shed 2 bases and J shed 1 base, with 12 bases lying between them. This CDR3 spans 15 amino acids. CDR3 region: CASSFSGGENTEAFF. The CDR3 nucleotides read TGTGCCAGCAGCTTTTCGGGGGGCGAGAACACTGAAGCTTTCTTT.

The chain is built from TRBV10-3 and TRBJ1-5; a possible D gene is TRBD1 (6 bases). Per germline, CDR1 ENHRY and CDR2 SYGVKD. The CDR3 consists of 14 residues. Trimming removed 2 bases from V and 4 bases from J, with 9 bases in between. In DNA form, the CDR3 reads TGTGCCATCAGTGAGGCCCAGGGGAATCAGCCCCAGCATTTT. Its protein product is CAISEAQGNQPQHF.

CDR3 coding DNA: TGTGCCAGCAGCGATTCAGGGGGCGCCTATGGCTACACCTTC. Its protein is CASSDSGGAYGYTF. The chain employs TRBV9 and TRBJ1-2; 8 bases align to TRBD1. The germline gives CDR1 SGDLS, CDR2 YYNGEE. Trimming removed 3 bases from V and 4 bases from J; junction bases left unmatched: 5. The CDR3 loop spans 14 amino acids.

This clone was detected once. The CDR3 DNA follows: TGTGCCAGCAGCCCGGACGTGGACTTACATAATCAGCCCCAGCATTTT. Residues: CASSPDVDLHNQPQHF. The chain employs TRBV5-5 and TRBJ1-5; D is unclear. CDR3 size: 16 residues. Germline values: CDR1 SGHKS, CDR2 YYEKEE (reference sequence). The V and J ends lost 4 bases and 4 bases respectively, with 18 bases between them. Filled out from reference TRBV5-5 and TRBJ1-5, the complete variable domain reads DAGVTQSPTHLIKTRGQQVTLRCSPISGHKSVSWYQQVLGQGPQFIFQYYEKEERGRGNFPDRFSARQFPNYSSELNVNALLLGDSALYLCASSPDVDLHNQPQHFGDGTRLSIL.

This clone is a singleton in its sample. CDR3 sequence: CASSELVAMSYTF. As DNA, the CDR3 is TGTGCCAGCAGTGAATTAGTAGCTATGAGCTACACCTTC. This chain joins TRBV25-1 and TRBJ1-2, with D hard to call. This CDR3 comprises 13 residues. Germline V gives CDR1 MGHDK, CDR2 SYGVNS. The V end was cut by 1 base, the J end by 9 bases, with 12 bases between.

In this sample, this clone turned up once. The V gene is TRBV10-3, the J gene TRBJ2-7; D perhaps matches TRBD2 (6 bases). Between the trimmed V and J ends, which lost 0 bases and 6 bases, there was a span of 15 bases. CDR1 is ENHRY, CDR2 SYGVKD, per germline. The CDR3 is 15 amino acids. The CDR3 DNA is TGTGCCATCAGTGAGTCGAGGTCAGGAGGGAGCGAGCAGTACTTC. Its protein product is CAISESRSGGSEQYF.

CDR3 nucleotide sequence: TGTGCCAGCAGCTCCGAGGGGGGGGGTGAAAAACTGTTTTTT. Protein product: CASSSEGGGEKLFF. The chain recombines TRBV5-4 with TRBJ1-4, with D perhaps matching TRBD1 (6 bases). Germline CDR1 SGHNT, CDR2 YYREEE (reference sequence). This CDR3 comprises 14 residues. The germline V and J ends were trimmed by 3 bases and 7 bases, with 13 bases remaining between them.

The rearrangement joins TRBV6-5 to TRBJ1-2; D perhaps matches TRBD1 (5 bases). There are 11 residues in the CDR3. The V gene lost 9 bases and the J gene lost 7 bases, with 12 bases spanning the gap. The germline V gene has CDR1 MNHEY and CDR2 SVGAGI. CDR3 region: CASTGGAGYTF. CDR3 sequence (DNA): TGTGCCAGTACAGGAGGGGCTGGCTACACCTTC.

The chain combines TRBV3-1 (or the pseudogene TRBV3-2) with TRBJ2-2; weak D call: TRBD2 (5 bases). V was cut by 2 bases and J by 6 bases, with 13 bases left in between. The CDR3 runs 15 residues. Germline assignment: CDR1 LGHDT and CDR2 YNNKEL (reference sequence). In DNA, the CDR3 is TGTGCCAGCAGCCAACCATTGACGGAGGCCGGGGAGCTGTTTTTT. Translated, it gives CASSQPLTEAGELFF.

This clone was found once. The chain couples TRBV10-3 to TRBJ2-7, with 8 bases aligning to TRBD2. Germline loops: CDR1 ENHRY, CDR2 SYGVKD. CDR3 length equals 12 residues. Trimming cost V 7 bases and J 7 bases; bases outside gene matches: 6. The CDR3 spells CAIIGVAGEQYF. The CDR3 nucleotides are TGTGCCATCATCGGTGTAGCGGGGGAGCAGTACTTC.

This clone was counted a few times. The genes are TRBV10-3 and TRBJ2-5, with D tentatively TRBD1 (5 bases). The CDR3 is 12 residues long. The germline V and J ends were trimmed by 10 bases and 3 bases, with 12 bases remaining between them. The V gene's germline CDR1 is ENHRY and CDR2 SYGVKD. The CDR3 DNA follows: TGTGCCACCTGGCAGGGCGAAGAGACCCAGTACTTC. This sequence encodes CATWQGEETQYF.

The V and J genes are TRBV7-9 and TRBJ1-6, with TRBD1 matching 7 bases. CDR1 is SEHNR, CDR2 FQNEAQ, per germline (reference sequence). The CDR3 runs to 15 residues. The ends lost 1 base at V and 7 bases at J; junction bases unmatched: 4. CDR3 in amino acids: CASSLEGAWNSPLHF. The CDR3 coding sequence is TGTGCCAGCAGCTTAGAGGGGGCGTGGAATTCACCCCTCCACTTT.

This clone was picked up one time. J is TRBJ2-2 and V is TRBV7-9, with D unresolved. Germline V gene data show CDR1 as SEHNR and CDR2 as FQNEAQ (reference sequence). The CDR3 is made up of 15 amino acids. V lost 0 bases to trimming and J lost 4 bases, with 9 bases between them. CDR3 residues: CASSLAASSTGELFF. CDR3 nucleotides: TGTGCCAGCAGCTTAGCGGCATCCTCCACCGGGGAGCTGTTTTTT. Full variable domain (rest looked up from reference TRBV7-9 and TRBJ2-2): DTGVSQNPRHKITKRGQNVTFRCDPISEHNRLYWYRQTLGQGPEFLTYFQNEAQLEKSRLLSDRFSAERPKGSFSTLEIQRTEQGDSAMYLCASSLAASSTGELFFGEGSRLTVL.

This sequence joins TRBV18 and TRBJ2-2, with a tentative D call TRBD1 (6 bases). Trimming removed 3 bases at V and 2 bases at J, with 10 bases between. This CDR3 has 15 amino acids. Per the germline V gene, CDR1 is KGHSH and CDR2 is LQKENI. The CDR3 here is CASSPRTANTGELFF. The CDR3 region has the DNA TGTGCCAGCTCACCCCGGACAGCCAACACCGGGGAGCTGTTTTTT.

The sample holds one count of this clone. The CDR3 region has the DNA TGTGCCAGCAGCTTGGGGACGGACAGGGATGGGAACACCATATATTTT. Translating gives CASSLGTDRDGNTIYF. This rearrangement joins TRBV5-4 to TRBJ1-3; TRBD1 matches 8 bases. The length of the CDR3 is 16 residues. V lost 0 bases and J lost 7; bases outside the gene matches: 9. Germline V gene sequence: CDR1 SGHNT, CDR2 YYREEE (reference sequence).